This T cell receptor (beta chain) was obtained from a study of cytomegalovirus exposure and HLA in healthy donors (dated by TCRdb to the late 2010s). General notes on the study: An earlier analysis of some 620 of the donors reported about 300 Gb of sequence data and some 110 million unique TCR beta sequences obtained from roughly 180 million T cells. All discovery cohort repertoires had been generated on a single sequencing platform. Along with the approximately 700-subject first cohort, a separate validation cohort of over a hundred different subjects was used. HLA typing covered class I and class II loci at four-digit resolution. Donor age, sex, ethnicity and CMV serostatus were compiled alongside the repertoire data. An early release covering roughly 580 HLA-typed donors comprised around 300 gigabases of sequencing data and tens of millions of unique TCR sequences. The study was designed to test whether signatures of past pathogen exposure could be identified by cataloging public T cell receptors. Of the 350 to 400 genotyped donors, roughly 85% fell in the genetic ancestry cluster associated with self-reported Caucasian donors. A later analysis re-examined previously published TCR beta repertoires from just over 650 donors and added high-resolution HLA genotyping to investigate patterns of TCR occurrence. Among 300 to 500 genotyped donors of the cohort, an average of approximately 240,000 unique TCR beta nucleotide sequences was sequenced per donor, of which about 20% were non-productive. To predict cytomegalovirus infection status, the study combined high-throughput TCR immunosequencing, statistical association of individual TCRs with disease status, and machine learning. Typing coverage differed by locus: A, B, C, DRB1 and DQB1 were typed in about 620-640 donors, DQA1 in about 550, DPA1 in around 610, and DPB1 in about 450. An earlier analysis of nearly 600 of the donors applied high-throughput TCR beta sequencing to assess whether each TCR beta V gene segment acted as functional or pseudogenic. Genome-wide SNP genotypes for about 55% of the roughly 670 donors were used in a later genetic analysis, which treated that subset as a discovery cohort. Rather than using new phenotypic data, the later analysis identified candidate immune exposures from TCR beta sequences and from how often those sequences occurred across donors. The study used immunosequencing to profile the T cell repertoires of some 600 subjects and linked those repertoires to cytomegalovirus serostatus. Because of strong linkage in the cohort, roughly five DR-DQ haplotypes were treated as single units for association and clustering. Summary of the overall study and its limitations: This cohort had only TCR beta chains sequenced, and the lack of alpha or paired-chain data limited which features could be detected. For the cohort, immune exposure information was limited to CMV serostatus. A later analysis reported that several top co-occurrence clusters appeared linked to parvovirus B19, influenza, CMV and Epstein-Barr virus. In vitro tests confirmed that three of the cytomegalovirus-associated TCR beta chains recognize cytomegalovirus antigens. A total of fewer than 200 TCR beta chains were listed by the study as associated with cytomegalovirus. Because counts were too low, approximately 15 rarely observed V segments, including chromosome 9 orphons, were excluded from the earlier analysis of around 590 of the donors. A later analysis found that most CMV-associated TCR beta chains appeared HLA-restricted, with HLA associations seemingly driven largely by CMV exposure. According to the authors, the approach could potentially be generalized to other disease states and immunological phenotypes. A later analysis found that HLA-associated TCR beta chains were more clonally expanded and had lower generation probabilities than equally common non-associated chains. Assigning TCR associations to individual alleles was difficult when HLA alleles, especially DR and DQ, strongly co-occurred. An earlier analysis of approximately 570 of the donors showed that most TCR beta V segments appeared in productive rearrangements either about 87% or about 30% of the time, which broadly matched IMGT annotations. In both the original and validation cohorts, the classifier was reported to diagnose cytomegalovirus status with high specificity and sensitivity. A later genetic analysis associated a missense DCLRE1C variant with V-gene and J-gene trimming of TCR beta chains, and an independent cohort replicated the association. Because HLA typing was unavailable for some donors at each locus, only the typed subset was used in association tests. Roughly uniform sequencing depth across donors was assumed in presence/absence analyses, although this assumption may not hold. Most TCR sequences were seen in very few donors, while some public TCRs were found in many individuals. Linkage disequilibrium might explain the correlated functional status among segregating V segments, but an unknown experimental factor could not be ruled out. A cluster of highly shared sequence variants was judged likely to represent a technical artifact of the sequencing pipeline. In a later analysis, the rate of TCR association differed among HLA loci, with DRB1 alleles having the most associated TCRs and HLA-C alleles having the fewest. A further reported finding was that TCR beta sequences accurately predicted the HLA-A and HLA-B alleles for most subjects in the first cohort. In a later analysis, about 16,000 TCR beta sequences were associated with specific HLA alleles at a false discovery rate of 0.05. Some IMGT-functional V segments, including TRBV6-2 and TRBV6-3, could not be told apart with the 87-base-pair reads, so those segments were excluded. According to a later genetic analysis, donors in an Asian-associated ancestry cluster had fewer N-insertions in productive TCRs than the roughly 700-donor mean.

Worth noting for this clone: What antigen it recognizes has not been identified. Within one base of it there is no much larger clone, and no base qualities were kept.

After removal of 5 bases from V and 7 bases from J, the junction retains 9 bases not matched to a gene. Including cysteine and phenylalanine, the CDR3 has 16 amino acids. The entry retains the CDR3 DNA only, 48 bases that are in frame from base 1. The germline V gene gives CDR1 as SGHRS and CDR2 as YFSETQ. The library was generated by the immunoSEQ multiplex PCR assay. For the multiplex PCR, a mixture combining 60 forward primers for TCR Vbeta segments and 13 reverse primers for TCR Jbeta segments was used. A multiplex PCR assay on genomic DNA amplified the CDR3 region of rearranged TCR beta genes. The amplified TCR beta libraries were sequenced on the Illumina HiSeq System as 87-base-pair reads. Processing in the source paper ran as follows. A later analysis counted tens of millions of unique TCR beta chains across the 666 repertoires, and some 12 million of these chains were shared by at least two donors. A nearest-neighbor algorithm error-corrected the raw reads and collapsed the reads into unique sequences, merging closely related sequences to remove PCR and sequencing errors. Alignment of CDR3 sequences to IMGT reference sequences was used to assign V, D and J gene segments. For a sequence to be retained, at least a six-nucleotide match to both a V gene segment and a J gene segment was required. A rearrangement counted as productive if the CDR3 had no stop codons and remained in frame with V and J, and every other rearrangement counted as non-productive. CDR3 was defined according to IMGT convention as the region running from the second conserved V-encoded cysteine to the conserved J-encoded phenylalanine. In an earlier analysis of just under 600 of the donors, sequences lacking an unambiguous match to a single V gene segment were excluded. An earlier analysis of around 600 of the donors classified V segments as functional when productive rearrangements were above 56.7% and as segregating when the standard deviation between donors was above 5%. To diagnose cytomegalovirus status from the catalog of TCR beta chain sequences, a statistical classification framework was built. A later analysis assigned V and J genes by comparing TCR nucleotide sequences with IMGT/GENE-DB human TR gene sequences. A later analysis assigned CDR3 sequences and most-parsimonious VDJ recombination scenarios with the TCRdist pipeline. In a later analysis, each TCR beta chain was defined by its CDR3 amino acid sequence together with its V-gene family, and reads without a unique V-gene family were excluded. In a later analysis, 500 to 700 highly shared, low-generation-probability nucleotide sequences were removed to address suspected cross-contamination and a sequencing artifact. In a later analysis, a clonal expansion index for each public chain was calculated from normalized within-repertoire ranks of inferred template counts. Generation probabilities in a later analysis came from a VDJ recombination model fitted to out-of-frame rearrangements, and those results were checked against IGoR. A later analysis scored TCR-TCR, TCR-HLA and TCR-CMV co-occurrence with hypergeometric tests, applying a repertoire-size bias correction to TCR pairs. False discovery rates were estimated in a later analysis by permuting HLA or CMV assignments 20 times. In a later analysis, co-occurring TCRs were grouped using DBSCAN, with TCRdist sequence similarity added in when clustering inside HLA-allele-positive subsets. Repertoires with fewer than 30,000 or more than 120,000 public chains were left out of co-occurrence clustering, as were five repertoires with anomalous nucleotide sharing. TCRdb carries this immuneACCESS record with in-frame sequences only. Its versions omit some clonotypes, under half of them owing to an unresolved V gene in the studies checked, with the rest unexplained. The DNA gave D and trimming, while V, J and clone size come from that table. The sample table contains about 180,000 clones; only one count was recorded for about 80% of them. The ten most abundant clones make up approximately 2% of the sample.

In total, roughly 710 healthy bone marrow donors made up the cohort. At the time of sampling, all cohort members were nominally healthy, though unrecorded immune exposures were likely present. The donor was CMV seronegative and was included in the group of about 400 seronegative cohort members. A peripheral blood sample was provided by each donor, and peripheral blood mononuclear cells were used for TCR beta sequencing. Genomic DNA extraction from the blood cell samples was performed with the Qiagen DNeasy Blood Extraction Kit. The receptor was isolated from a young woman in good health and CMV-seronegative. Sequenced sample: PBMCs. In this chain, TRBV5-1 is recombined with TRBJ2-2; 12 bases in between match TRBD1. The DNA sequence reads TGCGCCAGCAGTGCTCCGGGACAGGGGGCTGGCGGGGAGCTGTTTTTT. Translated, this is CASSAPGQGAGGELFF.